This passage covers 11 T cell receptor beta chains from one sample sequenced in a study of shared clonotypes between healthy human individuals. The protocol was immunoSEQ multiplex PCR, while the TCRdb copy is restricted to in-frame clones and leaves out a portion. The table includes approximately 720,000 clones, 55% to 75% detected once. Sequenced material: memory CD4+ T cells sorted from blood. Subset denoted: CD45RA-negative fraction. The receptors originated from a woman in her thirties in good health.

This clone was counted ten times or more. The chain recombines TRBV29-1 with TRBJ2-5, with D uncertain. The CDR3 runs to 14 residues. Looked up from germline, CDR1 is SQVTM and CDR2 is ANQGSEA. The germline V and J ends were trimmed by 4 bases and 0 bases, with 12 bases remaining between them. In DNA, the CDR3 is TGCAGCGTTGGGACGGATTGGTACCAAGAGACCCAGTACTTC. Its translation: CSVGTDWYQETQYF.

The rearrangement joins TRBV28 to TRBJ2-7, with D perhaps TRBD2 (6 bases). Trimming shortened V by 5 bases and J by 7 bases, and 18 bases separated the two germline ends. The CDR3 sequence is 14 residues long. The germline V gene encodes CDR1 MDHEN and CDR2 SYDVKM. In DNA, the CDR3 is TGTGCCAGCAGTCCAACCTCCCCTCGGGGGGAGCAGTACTTC. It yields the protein CASSPTSPRGEQYF.

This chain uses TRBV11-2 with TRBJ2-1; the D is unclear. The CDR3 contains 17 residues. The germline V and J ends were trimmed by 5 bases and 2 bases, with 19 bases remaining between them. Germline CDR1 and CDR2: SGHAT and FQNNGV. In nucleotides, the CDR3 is TGTGCCAGCAGCGCCTTGCTGGGATTTGGAACCTACAATGAGCAGTTCTTC. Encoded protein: CASSALLGFGTYNEQFF.

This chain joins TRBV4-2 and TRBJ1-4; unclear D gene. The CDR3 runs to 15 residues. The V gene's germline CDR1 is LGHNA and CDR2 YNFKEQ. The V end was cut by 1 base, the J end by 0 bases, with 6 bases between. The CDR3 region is CASSQVGATNEKLFF. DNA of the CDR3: TGTGCCAGCAGCCAAGTCGGGGCAACTAATGAAAAACTGTTTTTT.

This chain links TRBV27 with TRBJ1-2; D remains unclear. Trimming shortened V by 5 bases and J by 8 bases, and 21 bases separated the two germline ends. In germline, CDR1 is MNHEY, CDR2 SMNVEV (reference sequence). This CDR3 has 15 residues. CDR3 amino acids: CASSPRHGSLLGYTF. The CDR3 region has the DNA TGTGCCAGCAGTCCCCGACATGGGAGTTTACTGGGCTACACCTTC.

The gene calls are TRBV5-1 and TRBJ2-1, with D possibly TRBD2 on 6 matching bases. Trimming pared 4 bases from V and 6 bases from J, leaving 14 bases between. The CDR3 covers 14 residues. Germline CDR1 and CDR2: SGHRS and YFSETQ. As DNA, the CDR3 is TGCGCCAGCAGCCAAGTTAGAGCGGGCAATGAGCAGTTCTTC. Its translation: CASSQVRAGNEQFF.

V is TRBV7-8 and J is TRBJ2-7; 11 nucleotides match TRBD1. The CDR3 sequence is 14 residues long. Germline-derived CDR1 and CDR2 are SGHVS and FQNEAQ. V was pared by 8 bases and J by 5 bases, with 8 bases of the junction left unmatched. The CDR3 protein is CASSRDRGTHEQYF. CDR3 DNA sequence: TGTGCCAGCTCAAGGGACAGGGGGACCCACGAGCAGTACTTC.

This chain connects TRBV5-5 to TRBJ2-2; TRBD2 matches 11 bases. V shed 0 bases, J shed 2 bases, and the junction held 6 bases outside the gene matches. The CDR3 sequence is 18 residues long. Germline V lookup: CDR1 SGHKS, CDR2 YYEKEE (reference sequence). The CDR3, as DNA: TGTGCCAGCAGCTTGGCCCTAGCGGGAGGCGCAAACACCGGGGAGCTGTTTTTT. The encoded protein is CASSLALAGGANTGELFF.

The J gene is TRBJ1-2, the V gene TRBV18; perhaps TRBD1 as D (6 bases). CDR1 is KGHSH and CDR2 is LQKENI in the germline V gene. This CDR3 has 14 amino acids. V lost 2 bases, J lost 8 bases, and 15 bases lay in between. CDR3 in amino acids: CASSPSRGLEGYTF. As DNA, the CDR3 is TGTGCCAGCTCACCAAGCAGGGGCTTGGAGGGCTACACCTTC.

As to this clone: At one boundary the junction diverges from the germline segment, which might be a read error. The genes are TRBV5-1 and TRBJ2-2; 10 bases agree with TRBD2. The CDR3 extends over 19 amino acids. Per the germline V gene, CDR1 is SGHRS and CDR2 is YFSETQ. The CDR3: CAGSLAIGTSEANTGELFF. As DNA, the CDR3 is TGCGCCGGCAGCTTGGCTATTGGGACTAGCGAAGCGAACACCGGGGAGCTGTTTTTT.

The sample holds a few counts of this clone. CDR3: CASSIGRGRIDQPQHF. CDR3 nucleotide sequence: TGTGCCAGTAGTATTGGCAGGGGAAGAATAGATCAGCCCCAGCATTTT. The genes are TRBV19 and TRBJ1-5; maybe TRBD1 (6 bases). The CDR3 has 16 residues. CDR1 LNHDA and CDR2 SQIVND come from the germline V gene (reference sequence). Trimming left V 3 bases short and J 5 bases short, with 17 bases between.